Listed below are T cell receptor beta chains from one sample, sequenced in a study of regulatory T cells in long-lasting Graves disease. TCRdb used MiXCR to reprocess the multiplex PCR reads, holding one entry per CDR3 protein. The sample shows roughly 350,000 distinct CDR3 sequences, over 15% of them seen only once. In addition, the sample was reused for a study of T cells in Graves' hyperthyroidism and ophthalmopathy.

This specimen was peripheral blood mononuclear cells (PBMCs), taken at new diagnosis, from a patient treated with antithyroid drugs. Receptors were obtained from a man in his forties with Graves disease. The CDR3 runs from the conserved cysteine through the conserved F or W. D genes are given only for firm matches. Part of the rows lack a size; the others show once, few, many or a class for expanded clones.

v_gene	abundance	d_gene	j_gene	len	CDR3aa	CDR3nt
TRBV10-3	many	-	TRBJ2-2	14	CAISAGPQTGELFF	TGTGCCATCAGTGCGGGACCCCAAACCGGGGAGCTGTTTTTT
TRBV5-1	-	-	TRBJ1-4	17	CASSLGASGTGNEKLFF	TGCGCCAGCAGCTTGGGAGCCTCCGGGACGGGGAATGAAAAACTGTTTTTT
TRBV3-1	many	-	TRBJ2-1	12	CASSQGGNEQFF	TGTGCCAGCAGCCAAGGGGGGAATGAGCAGTTCTTC
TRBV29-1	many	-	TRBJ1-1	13	CSAAGGWDTEAFF	TGCAGCGCAGCAGGTGGATGGGACACTGAAGCTTTCTTT
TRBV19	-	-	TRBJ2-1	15	CASSIVRASYNEQFF	TGTGCCAGTAGTATAGTCCGGGCCTCCTACAATGAGCAGTTCTTC
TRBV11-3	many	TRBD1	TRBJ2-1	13	CASSWGQLNEQFF	TGTGCCAGCAGCTGGGGACAGCTCAATGAGCAGTTCTTC
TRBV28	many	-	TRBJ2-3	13	CASSFPVSKAQYF	TGTGCCAGCAGTTTCCCCGTTAGTAAGGCGCAGTATTTT
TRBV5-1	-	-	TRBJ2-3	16	CASSPEAGSSTDTQYF	TGCGCCAGCAGCCCGGAGGCGGGGTCCTCCACAGATACGCAGTATTTT
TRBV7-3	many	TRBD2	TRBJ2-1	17	CASSSNPAGGPGYEQFF	TGTGCCAGCAGCTCCAACCCAGCGGGGGGCCCGGGATATGAGCAGTTCTTC
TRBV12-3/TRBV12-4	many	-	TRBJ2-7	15	CASSLTRRSTYEQYF	TGTGCCAGCAGTTTAACCCGACGGTCAACCTACGAGCAGTACTTC
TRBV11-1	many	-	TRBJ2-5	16	CASGLTVADYQETQYF	TGTGCCAGCGGCCTCACTGTAGCGGACTACCAAGAGACCCAGTACTTC
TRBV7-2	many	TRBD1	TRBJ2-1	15	CANPSDRGRDNEQFF	TGTGCCAACCCCTCGGACAGGGGAAGGGACAATGAGCAGTTCTTC
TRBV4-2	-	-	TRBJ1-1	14	CANSQEIRGTEAFF	TGTGCCAACAGCCAAGAAATTCGGGGGACTGAAGCTTTCTTT
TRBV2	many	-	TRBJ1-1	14	CASSVEGVNTEAFF	TGTGCCAGCAGTGTTGAGGGCGTGAACACTGAAGCTTTCTTT
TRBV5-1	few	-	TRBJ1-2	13	CASSLGAVSGYTF	TGCGCCAGCAGCTTGGGTGCGGTTTCTGGCTACACCTTC
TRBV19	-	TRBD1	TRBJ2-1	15	CASRPGQGRMDEQFF	TGTGCCAGTAGGCCGGGACAGGGAAGAATGGATGAGCAGTTCTTC
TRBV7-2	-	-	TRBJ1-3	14	CASSFDFSGNTIYF	TGTGCCAGCAGCTTCGACTTTTCCGGAAACACCATATATTTT
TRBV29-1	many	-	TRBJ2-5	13	CSVQGMLQETQYF	TGCAGCGTTCAAGGGATGTTACAAGAGACCCAGTACTTC
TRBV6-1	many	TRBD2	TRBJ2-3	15	CASSELRGGADTQYF	TGTGCCAGCAGTGAATTGCGGGGGGGGGCAGATACGCAGTATTTT
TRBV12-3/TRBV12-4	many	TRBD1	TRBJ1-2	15	CASSPRQGGNYGYTF	TGTGCCAGTTCCCCCCGACAGGGAGGGAACTATGGCTACACCTTC
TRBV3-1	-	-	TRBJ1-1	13	CASSQRTTTEAFF	TGTGCCAGCAGCCAACGGACAACGACTGAAGCTTTCTTT
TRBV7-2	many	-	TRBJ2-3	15	CASSLGAVLRDTQYF	TGTGCCAGCAGCTTAGGCGCAGTCCTGAGGGATACGCAGTATTTT
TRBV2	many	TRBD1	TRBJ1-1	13	CASSTTGWTEAFF	TGTGCCAGCAGCACGACAGGGTGGACTGAAGCTTTCTTT
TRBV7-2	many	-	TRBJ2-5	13	CASSAEGGETQYF	TGTGCCAGCAGCGCAGAGGGGGGGGAGACCCAGTACTTC
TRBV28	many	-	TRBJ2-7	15	CASRHDRDGLYEQYF	TGTGCCAGCAGGCATGACCGGGACGGGCTTTACGAGCAGTACTTC
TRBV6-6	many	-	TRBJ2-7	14	CASSYSSSSYEQYF	TGTGCCAGCAGTTACTCGTCCAGTTCCTACGAGCAGTACTTC
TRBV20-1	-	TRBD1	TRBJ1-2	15	CSARPGQATNYGYTF	TGCAGTGCTAGACCGGGACAGGCAACGAACTATGGCTACACCTTC
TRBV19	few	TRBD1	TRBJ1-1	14	CASIRDRGVPQAFF	TGTGCCAGTATAAGGGACAGGGGAGTCCCTCAAGCTTTCTTT
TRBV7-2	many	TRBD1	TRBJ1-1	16	CASSSLGTGANTEAFF	TGTGCCAGCAGCTCGCTCGGGACAGGAGCGAACACTGAAGCTTTCTTT
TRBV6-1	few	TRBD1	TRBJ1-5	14	CASSENRGWQPQHF	TGTGCCAGCAGTGAAAACAGGGGATGGCAGCCCCAGCATTTT
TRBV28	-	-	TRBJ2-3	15	CASYSAGISTDTQYF	TGTGCCAGCTATTCTGCGGGGATCAGCACAGATACGCAGTATTTT
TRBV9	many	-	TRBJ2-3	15	CASSEERYSTDTQYF	TGTGCCAGCAGCGAGGAGAGATATAGCACAGATACGCAGTATTTT
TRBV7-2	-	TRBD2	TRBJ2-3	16	CASSLSGGSVADTQYF	TGTGCCAGCAGCTTATCGGGGGGGTCAGTCGCAGATACGCAGTATTTT
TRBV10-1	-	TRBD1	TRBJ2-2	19	CASSEDRERYLANTGELFF	TGCGCCAGCAGTGAGGACAGGGAAAGATATCTCGCGAACACCGGGGAGCTGTTTTTT
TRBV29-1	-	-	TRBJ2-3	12	CSVTPITDTQYF	TGCAGCGTTACACCAATCACAGATACGCAGTATTTT
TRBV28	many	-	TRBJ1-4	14	CASSRTGNNEKLFF	TGTGCCAGCAGTCGGACGGGGAATAATGAAAAACTGTTTTTT
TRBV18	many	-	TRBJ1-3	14	CASSPGSSGNTIYF	TGTGCCAGCTCACCGGGGAGCTCTGGAAACACCATATATTTT
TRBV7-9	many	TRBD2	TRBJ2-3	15	CASSLLGRGTDTQYF	TGTGCCAGCAGCTTATTGGGGAGGGGCACAGATACGCAGTATTTT
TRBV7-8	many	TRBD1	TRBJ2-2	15	CASSLRGQATGELFF	TGTGCCAGCAGCTTAAGGGGACAGGCCACCGGGGAGCTGTTTTTT
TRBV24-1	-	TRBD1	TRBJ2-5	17	CATSPGDRGYRQETQYF	TGTGCCACCAGTCCGGGGGACAGGGGATATCGCCAAGAGACCCAGTACTTC
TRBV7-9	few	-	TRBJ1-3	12	CATRGPPNTIYF	TGTGCCACCAGGGGCCCCCCGAACACCATATATTTT
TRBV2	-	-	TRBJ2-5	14	CASPKMRAQETQYF	TGTGCCAGCCCGAAGATGAGAGCGCAAGAGACCCAGTACTTC
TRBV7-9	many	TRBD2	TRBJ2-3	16	CASRASGGAGTDTQYF	TGTGCCAGCAGGGCTAGCGGGGGGGCCGGCACAGATACGCAGTATTTT
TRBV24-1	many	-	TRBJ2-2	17	CATSDLPAGRGTGELFF	TGTGCCACCAGTGATTTGCCCGCGGGGCGAGGCACCGGGGAGCTGTTTTTT
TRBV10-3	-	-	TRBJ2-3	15	CAISERGPSTDTQYF	TGTGCCATCAGTGAGCGGGGGCCTAGCACAGATACGCAGTATTTT
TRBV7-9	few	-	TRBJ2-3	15	CASSFPLGVADTQYF	TGTGCCAGCAGCTTTCCTCTAGGGGTCGCAGATACGCAGTATTTT
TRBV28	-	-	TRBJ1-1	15	CASSLIPGVNTEAFF	TGTGCCAGCAGTTTGATTCCGGGAGTCAACACTGAAGCTTTCTTT
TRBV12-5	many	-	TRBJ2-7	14	CASGRGGAPYEQYF	TGTGCTAGTGGTAGGGGCGGCGCCCCCTACGAGCAGTACTTC
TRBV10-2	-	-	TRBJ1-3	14	CARYRDFWENTIYF	TGCGCCAGATACAGGGACTTCTGGGAAAACACCATATATTTT
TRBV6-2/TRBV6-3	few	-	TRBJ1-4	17	CASSFSQGLSANEKLFF	TGTGCCAGCAGTTTCAGTCAGGGGCTTTCGGCTAATGAAAAACTGTTTTTT
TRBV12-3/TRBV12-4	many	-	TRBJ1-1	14	CASSLSYSNTEAFF	TGTGCCAGCAGTTTGAGTTATTCGAACACTGAAGCTTTCTTT
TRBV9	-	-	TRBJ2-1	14	CASSEVYSYNEQFF	TGTGCCAGCAGCGAAGTATACTCCTACAATGAGCAGTTCTTC
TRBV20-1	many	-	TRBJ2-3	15	CSAYSWMGRLDTQYF	TGCAGTGCTTACAGTTGGATGGGGAGATTAGATACGCAGTATTTT
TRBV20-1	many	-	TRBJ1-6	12	CSVLGGGSPLHF	TGCAGTGTTCTGGGAGGCGGTTCACCCCTCCACTTT
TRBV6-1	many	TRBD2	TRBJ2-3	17	CASMRLAGGLSTDTQYF	TGTGCCAGCATGCGCCTAGCGGGGGGCCTGAGCACAGATACGCAGTATTTT
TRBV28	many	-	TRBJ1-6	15	CASSLGRLGNSPLHF	TGTGCCAGCAGTTTAGGACGGCTGGGGAATTCACCCCTCCACTTT
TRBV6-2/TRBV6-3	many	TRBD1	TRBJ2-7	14	CASRAGTGNYEQYF	TGTGCCAGCAGGGCCGGGACAGGGAACTACGAGCAGTACTTC
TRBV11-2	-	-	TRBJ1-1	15	CASSSDGQLNTEAFF	TGTGCCAGCAGCTCAGACGGACAGCTGAACACTGAAGCTTTCTTT
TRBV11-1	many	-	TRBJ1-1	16	CASSSGRGRRNTEAFF	TGTGCCAGCAGCTCAGGGAGGGGACGAAGGAACACTGAAGCTTTCTTT